A single sample gave rise to the 3 T cell receptor beta chains below, sequenced in a study of T cells in women clearing cervical HPV infection. Repertoires were generated with immunoSEQ multiplex PCR, while TCRdb's copy carries only in-frame clones and drops some. The sample table includes 25,000 to 35,000 clones. Sequenced material: blood buffy coat. The origin of the receptors is a woman aged 18-70 years with a cervical HPV16 infection that either progressed to CIN3+ or cleared (not recorded which).

Concerning this clone: The read falls 3 residues short of the CDR3 end, and the missing part is taken from the germline J gene. V usage is TRBV19 and J usage is TRBJ2-2; TRBD1 aligns across 8 bases. Germline values: CDR1 LNHDA, CDR2 SQIVND (reference sequence). The CDR3 is 14 residues long. The CDR3 bases that were read are TGTGCCAGTAGTACGACAGGGGATAGAAAAAAG. Translated, it gives CASSTTGDRKK. The entire CDR3 protein is CASSTTGDRKKLFF.

In the case of this clone: The read ends 3 residues shy of where the CDR3 ends; the end is completed using the germline J gene. This chain links TRBV9 with TRBJ2-3; 7 nucleotides line up with TRBD2. CDR1 is SGDLS and CDR2 is YYNGEE in the germline V gene. CDR3 size: 15 residues. The CDR3 is CASTPGTIYQETQYF. The covered CDR3 bases are TGTGCCAGCACCCCCGGGACTATCTACCAAGAGACG.

A word on this clone: Coverage ceases 3 residues before the CDR3 finishes, and the germline J gene fills in the end. The V call is TRBV9, the J call TRBJ1-3; 7 bases map to TRBD1. Per the germline V gene, CDR1 is SGDLS and CDR2 is YYNGEE. This CDR3 contains 14 residues. After removal of 5 bases from V and 6 bases from J, the junction contained 8 bases not matched to a gene. The CDR3 DNA, read in part, is TGTGCCAGCAGTGGACAGGCTTCCGTAAACACC. Translating it yields CASSGQASVNT. The full CDR3 is CASSGQASVNTIYF.